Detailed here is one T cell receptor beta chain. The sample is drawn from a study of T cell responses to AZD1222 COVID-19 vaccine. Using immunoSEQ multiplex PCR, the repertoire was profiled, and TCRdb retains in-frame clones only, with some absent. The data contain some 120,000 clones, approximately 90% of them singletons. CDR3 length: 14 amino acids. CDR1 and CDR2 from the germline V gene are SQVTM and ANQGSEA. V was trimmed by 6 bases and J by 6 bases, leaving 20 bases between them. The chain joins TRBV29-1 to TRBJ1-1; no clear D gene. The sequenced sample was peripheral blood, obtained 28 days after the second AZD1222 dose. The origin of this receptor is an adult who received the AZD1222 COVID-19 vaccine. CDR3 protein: CSVQNPSRSAEAFF. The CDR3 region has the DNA TGCAGCGTCCAGAACCCAAGTCGGTCCGCTGAAGCTTTCTTT. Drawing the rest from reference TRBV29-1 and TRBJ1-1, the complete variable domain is SAVISQKPSRDICQRGTSLTIQCQVDSQVTMMFWYRQQPGQSLTLIATANQGSEATYESGFVIDKFPISRPNLTFSTLTVSNMSPEDSSIYLCSVQNPSRSAEAFFGQGTRLTVV.